The present entry profiles one T cell receptor (beta chain) with its context. The sample belongs to a study of blood T cell repertoires in COVID-19. Study details: Samples of COVID-19 (acute and convalescent) were obtained from the United States, Italy and Spain. The analysed material was cDNA or gDNA that came from T cells, B-cell-depleted T cells, or PBMCs.

CDR1 is MGHRA and CDR2 is YSYEKL in the germline V gene. Trimming cost V 1 base and J 8 bases; bases outside gene matches: 12. The CDR3 is made up of 17 amino acids. Clones were sequenced by immunoSEQ multiplex PCR, and TCRdb holds only the in-frame ones, with some missing. The data contain a few hundred thousand clones, more than 80% of them singletons. This TCR was sampled from a man aged 40-49 years with acute or convalescent COVID-19. The sequenced material came from peripheral blood. The V call is TRBV4-1, the J call TRBJ2-1, with 9 bases identical to TRBD1. CDR3 coding DNA: TGCGCCAGCAGCCAAGTTTGGGGGACAGGGACCCGGGATGAGCAGTTCTTC. It yields the protein CASSQVWGTGTRDEQFF.